A single sample gave rise to the 28 T cell receptor beta chains below, sequenced in a study of vaccination effects on CD4 cells after COVID-19. What these receptors recognize is not known. Before sequencing, viral peptide pools were used by the ViraFEST assay to expand antigen-specific CD4+ T cells. Following a roughly 10-day culture, CD4+ T cells were purified. Nucleocapsid antibodies stayed negative before and after vaccination, showing no earlier SARS-CoV-2 infection. Data came from immunoSEQ multiplex PCR; TCRdb stores just in-frame clones and leaves some out. The table shows about 22,000 clones, with roughly 80% occurring only once. The material was CD4+ T cells from PBMCs cultured with HCoV-NL63 spike peptides, obtained before COVID-19 vaccination. These receptor sequences come from a human donor who received a COVID-19 vaccine.

The chain links TRBV6-2 or TRBV6-3 to TRBJ2-3; D gene uncertain. V dropped 3 bases and J dropped 2 bases, with 9 bases sitting between them. The CDR3 loop spans 14 amino acids. CDR1 and CDR2 (germline): MNHEY, SVGEGT. The CDR3 DNA is TGTGCCAGCAGTTATGTAAGGGACACAGATACGCAGTATTTT. This codes for CASSYVRDTDTQYF.

The chain uses TRBV19 and TRBJ2-5; 11 bases fit TRBD2. This CDR3 contains 16 residues. Germline V gene lookup returns CDR1 LNHDA and CDR2 SQIVND (reference sequence). The V gene end was trimmed by 4 bases and the J gene end by 1 base; junction bases not matched to a gene: 5. CDR3 amino acids: CASSTASGGLQETQYF. The CDR3 nucleotides are TGTGCCAGTAGTACCGCTAGCGGGGGGCTCCAAGAGACCCAGTACTTC.

This chain connects TRBV7-9 to TRBJ1-1, with TRBD1 identical over 7 bases. There are 17 residues in the CDR3. Germline assignment: CDR1 SEHNR and CDR2 FQNEAQ (reference sequence). V lost 0 bases to trimming and J lost 1 base; unmatched junction nucleotides: 8. For the CDR3, the DNA is TGTGCCAGCAGCTTAGCGACCCTTAGGACAGGGAACACTGAAGCTTTCTTT. Translated: CASSLATLRTGNTEAFF.

The rearrangement joins TRBV18 to TRBJ2-5; 14 bases line up with TRBD2. The junction had 0 bases not matched to a gene; V was cut back by 4 bases and J by 5 bases. Germline lookup yields CDR1 KGHSH and CDR2 LQKENI. The length of the CDR3 is 14 residues. The CDR3 coding sequence is TGTGCCAGCTCACGGACTAGCGGGAGGGAGACCCAGTACTTC. Translating it yields CASSRTSGRETQYF.

The chain employs TRBV10-2 and TRBJ2-3; maybe TRBD1 (5 bases). Germline lookup yields CDR1 WSHSY and CDR2 SAAADI. Trimming removed 8 bases at V and 2 bases at J, with 17 bases between. This CDR3 contains 15 residues. This CDR3 reads CASGARTFLTDTQYF. The CDR3 DNA follows: TGCGCCAGCGGAGCAAGGACATTTCTCACAGATACGCAGTATTTT.

The chain has TRBV27 and TRBJ2-5, with TRBD2 matching 11 bases. J lost 7 bases, V lost 5 bases, and 6 bases had no gene match. CDR3 length equals 14 residues. Germline-derived CDR1 and CDR2 are MNHEY and SMNVEV (reference sequence). The CDR3 protein is CASSVTSGIGTQYF. The CDR3 DNA reads TGTGCCAGCAGTGTGACTAGCGGGATTGGGACCCAGTACTTC.

This rearrangement joins TRBV2 to TRBJ1-2; D not certain. Between the trimmed V and J ends, which lost 11 bases and 0 bases, there was a span of 13 bases. The germline V gene encodes CDR1 SNHLY and CDR2 FYNNEI. CDR3 length: 13 amino acids. Here the CDR3 DNA reads TGTGCCGGACGGACGGGAGCTAACTATGGCTACACCTTC. This codes for CAGRTGANYGYTF. Drawing the rest from reference TRBV2 and TRBJ1-2, the complete variable domain is EPEVTQTPSHQVTQMGQEVILRCVPISNHLYFYWYRQILGQKVEFLVSFYNNEISEKSEIFDDQFSVERPDGSNFTLKIRSTKLEDSAMYFCAGRTGANYGYTFGSGTRLTVV.

The chain joins TRBV2 to TRBJ1-1; D not certain. Trimming took 8 bases from V and 7 from J, leaving 14 bases between them. The germline CDR1 and CDR2 sequences are SNHLY and FYNNEI. CDR3 length: 12 residues. The CDR3 DNA follows: TGTGCCAGCGTCCCGAACGGTAGTGAAGCTTTCTTT. It codes for CASVPNGSEAFF.

The chain couples TRBV5-1 to TRBJ2-1; 9 bases agree with TRBD2. The germline V gene has CDR1 SGHRS and CDR2 YFSETQ. This CDR3 comprises 14 residues. With V trimmed by 0 bases and J by 8 bases, 3 bases remained unmatched. CDR3 sequence reads: CASSLGGRADEQFF. CDR3 bases: TGCGCCAGCAGCTTGGGCGGGAGGGCCGATGAGCAGTTCTTC.

In this sample, this clone turned up once. The chain links TRBV28 to TRBJ2-7; D not resolved. V was clipped by 6 bases and J by 2 bases, with 11 bases between them. CDR1 MDHEN and CDR2 SYDVKM come from the germline V gene. The CDR3 length is 13 residues. Here the CDR3 DNA reads TGTGCCAGCAGCTTGGGCCTCCCCTACGAGCAGTACTTC. It codes for CASSLGLPYEQYF.

The chain recombines TRBV5-1 with TRBJ2-7, with TRBD1 matching over 10 bases. This CDR3 is 15 amino acids long. Germline V gene sequence: CDR1 SGHRS, CDR2 YFSETQ. Trimming took 0 bases from V and 7 from J; bases not matched to a gene: 7. The CDR3 region is CASSLETGGRGEQYF. The CDR3 DNA is TGCGCCAGCAGCTTGGAGACAGGGGGCCGGGGGGAGCAGTACTTC.

The CDR3 bases are TGTGCCAGCAGAGCAGGGCTTGGGGCAGATACGCAGTATTTT. Translated: CASRAGLGADTQYF. The V and J genes are TRBV6-4 and TRBJ2-3, with D possibly matching TRBD1 (5 bases). The CDR3 has 14 residues. V dropped 6 bases and J dropped 4 bases, with 14 bases sitting between them. The V gene's germline CDR1 is MRHNA and CDR2 SNTAGT.

The V and J genes are TRBV5-1 and TRBJ2-7, with 7 bases identical to TRBD2. The CDR3 runs to 13 residues. Germline V gene data show CDR1 as SGHRS and CDR2 as YFSETQ. J was trimmed by 4 bases and V by 2 bases; bases with no gene match: 3. The DNA of the CDR3 is TGCGCCAGCAGCTTCAGGGAGGGGTACGAGCAGTACTTC. It is translated as CASSFREGYEQYF.

This chain joins TRBV5-1 and TRBJ1-5; D not certain. The germline gives CDR1 SGHRS, CDR2 YFSETQ. V was clipped by 4 bases and J by 5 bases, with 13 bases between them. This CDR3 is 14 amino acids long. CDR3 sequence reads: CASSRTRPYQPQHF. CDR3 DNA sequence: TGCGCCAGCAGCAGAACCAGGCCCTATCAGCCCCAGCATTTT.

CDR3 nucleotide sequence: TGTGCCAGTAGTATAGGCCGACAGGGGGTTCAGCCCCAGCATTTT. It codes for CASSIGRQGVQPQHF. V usage is TRBV19 and J usage is TRBJ1-5; 9 nucleotides match TRBD1. In germline, CDR1 is LNHDA, CDR2 SQIVND (reference sequence). Unmatched junction bases numbered 4, after V lost 1 base and J lost 6 bases. The CDR3 runs 15 residues.

CDR3 DNA sequence: TGTGCCAGCAGCTTAGACAGGGAACATGGCTACACCTTC. This gives the protein CASSLDREHGYTF. The chain is built from TRBV7-2 and TRBJ1-2; D is possibly TRBD1 (6 bases). There are 13 residues in the CDR3. Germline assignment: CDR1 SGHTA and CDR2 FQGNSA. Trimming stripped 1 base from V and 6 bases from J, with 9 bases between.

This chain connects TRBV30 to TRBJ1-5; D not resolved. The CDR3 has 13 amino acids. Germline V gene data show CDR1 as GTSNPN and CDR2 as SVGIG (reference sequence). The ends were cut back, 1 base at V and 7 bases at J, with 11 bases in the middle. The CDR3: CAWSGGMEQPQHF. Here the CDR3 DNA reads TGTGCCTGGAGTGGAGGGATGGAACAGCCCCAGCATTTT.

The chain has TRBV6-4 and TRBJ2-7; 9 positions agree with TRBD1. Germline assignment: CDR1 MRHNA and CDR2 SNTAGT. Losses at the gene ends were 6 bases for V and 3 bases for J; bases not matched to a gene: 6. The CDR3 loop spans 14 amino acids. The CDR3 sequence: CASSPRDRVYEQYF. The CDR3 coding sequence is TGTGCCAGCAGCCCCCGGGACAGGGTCTACGAGCAGTACTTC.

The chain has TRBV9 and TRBJ1-6; maybe TRBD1 (5 bases). V gave up 3 bases and J gave up 0 bases, with 13 bases separating them. The CDR3 totals 17 residues. The V gene's germline CDR1 is SGDLS and CDR2 YYNGEE. CDR3 sequence: CASSAHRRSSYNSPLHF. The CDR3 nucleotides read TGTGCCAGCAGCGCCCACAGGAGGAGCTCCTATAATTCACCCCTCCACTTT.

This clone was detected only once. The V gene is TRBV11-2, the J gene TRBJ2-3, with TRBD2 matching 14 bases. Germline CDR1 is SGHAT and CDR2 is FQNNGV. The CDR3 is made up of 16 amino acids. V was pared by 5 bases and J by 6 bases, with 7 bases of the junction left unmatched. Here the CDR3 reads CASSPTSGGAWDTQYF. The CDR3 bases are TGTGCCAGCAGCCCGACTAGCGGGGGGGCCTGGGATACGCAGTATTTT.

The chain carries TRBV11-2 and TRBJ2-5; tentatively, D is TRBD2 (7 bases). This CDR3 spans 14 amino acids. With 1 base removed from V and 7 bases from J, the gap between germline ends came to 13 bases. Germline CDR1 SGHAT, CDR2 FQNNGV. The CDR3 spells CASSLVAGEGTQYF. The CDR3 nucleotides read TGTGCCAGCAGCTTAGTAGCAGGGGAGGGGACCCAGTACTTC.

The chain uses TRBV7-9 and TRBJ2-5; D may be TRBD1 (6 bases). V shed 5 bases and J shed 0 bases, with 13 bases lying between them. The germline V gene has CDR1 SEHNR and CDR2 FQNEAQ (reference sequence). The CDR3 totals 15 residues. The CDR3 DNA sequence: TGTGCCAGCAGCGACCTGGGGGACAACCAAGAGACCCAGTACTTC. Protein product: CASSDLGDNQETQYF. Drawing the rest from reference TRBV7-9 and TRBJ2-5, the complete variable domain is DTGVSQNPRHKITKRGQNVTFRCDPISEHNRLYWYRQTLGQGPEFLTYFQNEAQLEKSRLLSDRFSAERPKGSFSTLEIQRTEQGDSAMYLCASSDLGDNQETQYFGPGTRLLVL.

The rearrangement joins TRBV14 to TRBJ2-1, with a weak D call TRBD1 (6 bases). Germline-derived CDR1 and CDR2 are SGHDN and FVKESK. With 3 bases removed from V and 7 bases from J, the gap between germline ends came to 22 bases. The CDR3 totals 17 residues. DNA of the CDR3: TGTGCCAGCAGCCACCAGAAAGGGGGTCTGATTGATAATGAGCAGTTCTTC. It codes for CASSHQKGGLIDNEQFF.

In its sample, this clone was seen once. The V gene is TRBV5-1, the J gene TRBJ1-5; the match to TRBD1 covers 8 bases. The CDR3 has 15 residues. Germline V CDR1 and CDR2: SGHRS, YFSETQ. V shed 3 bases and J 5 bases; nucleotides not matched to a gene: 7. The CDR3 sequence: CASSSGQGLDQPQHF. DNA for the CDR3: TGCGCCAGCAGCTCTGGACAGGGCCTGGATCAGCCCCAGCATTTT.

This chain links TRBV4-1 with TRBJ2-5; D is possibly TRBD2 (6 bases). V shed 1 base and J shed 5 bases, with 8 bases lying between them. The CDR3 runs 13 residues. Per the germline V gene, CDR1 is MGHRA and CDR2 is YSYEKL. CDR3 region: CASSQGGRETQYF. CDR3 coding DNA: TGCGCCAGCAGCCAAGGTGGGAGGGAGACCCAGTACTTC.

This rearrangement joins TRBV28 to TRBJ2-5; TRBD1 agrees at 9 bases. With 4 bases clipped from V and 5 bases from J, the junction kept 5 bases outside the gene matches. There are 14 residues in the CDR3. The germline V gene encodes CDR1 MDHEN and CDR2 SYDVKM. The CDR3, as DNA: TGTGCCAGCAGTTCACAGGGGGCGCGGGAGACCCAGTACTTC. Protein sequence: CASSSQGARETQYF.

This chain joins TRBV3-1 (or the pseudogene TRBV3-2) and TRBJ2-2; D is uncertain. This CDR3 has 13 amino acids. Germline loops: CDR1 LGHDT, CDR2 YNNKEL (reference sequence). Trimming took off 0 bases at V and 12 bases at J, with 11 bases between the two ends. CDR3 loop: CASSQDARPKLFF. CDR3 coding DNA: TGTGCCAGCAGCCAAGACGCTAGACCAAAGCTGTTTTTT.

This chain joins TRBV5-8 and TRBJ1-2, with D maybe TRBD1 (5 bases). The CDR3 totals 17 residues. Deletions cut 4 bases from V and 2 bases from J, with 21 bases between. The germline gives CDR1 SGHTS, CDR2 YDEGEE. The CDR3 protein is CASSTPPGGVGNYGYTF. The CDR3 coding sequence is TGTGCCAGCAGCACTCCCCCGGGGGGAGTAGGCAACTATGGCTACACCTTC.